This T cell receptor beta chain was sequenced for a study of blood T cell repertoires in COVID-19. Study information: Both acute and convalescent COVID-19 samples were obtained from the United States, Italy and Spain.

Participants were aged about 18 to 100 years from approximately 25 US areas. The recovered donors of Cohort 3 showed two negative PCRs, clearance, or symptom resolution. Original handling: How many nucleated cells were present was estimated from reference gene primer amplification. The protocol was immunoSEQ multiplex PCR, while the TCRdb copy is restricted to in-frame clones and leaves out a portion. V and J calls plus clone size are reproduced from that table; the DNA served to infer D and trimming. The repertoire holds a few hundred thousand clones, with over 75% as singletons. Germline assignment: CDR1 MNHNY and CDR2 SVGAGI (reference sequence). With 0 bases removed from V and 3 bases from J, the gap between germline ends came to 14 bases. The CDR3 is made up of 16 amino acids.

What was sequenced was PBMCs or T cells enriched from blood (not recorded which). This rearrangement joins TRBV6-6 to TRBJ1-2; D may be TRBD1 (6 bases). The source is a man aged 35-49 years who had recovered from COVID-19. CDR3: CASSYSNGRGDYGYTF. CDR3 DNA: TGTGCCAGCAGTTACTCTAACGGCAGGGGAGACTATGGCTACACCTTC.